These T cell receptor beta chains were read from a single sample in a study of breast tumors, draining lymph nodes, adjacent tissues. TCRdb used MiXCR to reprocess the multiplex PCR reads, holding one entry per CDR3 protein. The sample holds about 180,000 distinct CDR3 sequences; around 35% are singletons and the top ten take about 3.7%. Sequencing was done on a sample of axillary lymph node tissue. Every receptor here comes from a female donor with breast cancer. Some clones in this sample may be carry-over from other donors' samples. Both conserved end residues are part of each CDR3. The D gene is left open where the match is weak. Expanded clones are given a class, and other clones once, few, many or no size at all.

J gene,D gene,clone size,V gene,CDR3 protein,CDR3 DNA
TRBJ1-3,-,-,TRBV5-1,CAGGLTGSSGNTIYF,TGCGCCGGCGGCTTAACAGGGTCTAGTGGAAACACCATATATTTT
TRBJ2-2,TRBD2,-,TRBV9,CASSSGANTGELFF,TGTGCCAGCAGTAGCGGGGCGAACACCGGGGAGCTGTTTTTT
TRBJ2-2,-,many,TRBV7-9,CASTLIQTGELFF,TGTGCCAGCACCTTAATTCAAACCGGGGAGCTGTTTTTT
TRBJ1-1,-,-,TRBV7-9,CASSEGGPQLYLNTEAFF,TGTGCCAGCTCCGAGGGGGGGCCACAACTCTACCTTAACACTGAAGCTTTCTTT
TRBJ2-1,-,many,TRBV6-5,CASSYGLSNEQFF,TGTGCCAGCAGTTACGGTCTATCCAATGAGCAGTTCTTC
TRBJ2-2,-,many,TRBV24-1,CATSDFQGTNTGELFF,TGTGCCACCAGTGATTTTCAGGGAACGAACACCGGGGAGCTGTTTTTT
TRBJ2-7,-,-,TRBV6-6,CASSYSGTVYEQYF,TGTGCCAGCAGTTACTCCGGGACGGTCTACGAGCAGTACTTC
TRBJ2-7,-,many,TRBV5-1,CASSFYQTGSSYEQYF,TGCGCCAGCAGCTTCTATCAGACTGGGAGCTCCTACGAGCAGTACTTC
TRBJ1-1,-,many,TRBV10-3,CAISESKGSHSMNTEAFF,TGTGCCATCAGTGAGTCGAAGGGCAGCCATTCCATGAACACTGAAGCTTTCTTT
TRBJ2-2,TRBD1,many,TRBV7-2,CASSRARQGALNTGELFF,TGTGCCAGCAGCCGAGCGAGACAGGGGGCGCTTAACACCGGGGAGCTGTTTTTT
TRBJ2-6,-,-,TRBV5-1,CASSLAGPTYSGANVLTF,TGCGCCAGCAGCTTGGCGGGACCCACGTACTCTGGGGCCAACGTCCTGACTTTC
TRBJ1-3,TRBD1,many,TRBV7-7,CASSLDDGQGSGNTIYF,TGTGCTAGCAGCTTAGATGATGGACAGGGCTCTGGAAACACCATATATTTT
TRBJ2-2,-,many,TRBV7-9,CASSLTAGGSTGELFF,TGTGCCAGCAGCTTAACCGCAGGGGGGAGCACCGGGGAGCTGTTTTTT
TRBJ2-3,TRBD2,many,TRBV7-9,CASSSRLAGNTDTQYF,TGTGCCAGCAGCTCCAGACTAGCGGGGAACACAGATACGCAGTATTTT
TRBJ1-1,-,-,TRBV5-1,CASSLQGPQGGAFF,TGCGCCAGCAGCCTCCAAGGTCCACAGGGTGGGGCTTTCTTT
TRBJ2-4,-,few,TRBV18,CASSPPERKNIQYF,TGTGCCAGCTCACCACCTGAGCGGAAAAACATTCAGTACTTC
TRBJ1-2,-,-,TRBV9,CASSSGGANYGYTF,TGTGCCAGCAGTAGCGGGGGGGCTAACTATGGCTACACCTTC
TRBJ1-3,-,-,TRBV7-2,CASSVSGRVGNTIYF,TGTGCCAGCAGCGTTAGCGGGAGGGTCGGAAACACCATATATTTT
TRBJ2-2,-,many,TRBV10-3,CAIRRFEWAGELFF,TGTGCCATCAGAAGATTCGAGTGGGCCGGGGAGCTGTTTTTT
TRBJ1-1,-,-,TRBV19,CASNRRGNMNTEAFF,TGTGCCAGTAATAGGAGAGGGAACATGAACACTGAAGCTTTCTTT
TRBJ2-7,TRBD2,few,TRBV6-5,CASSSPATRTSPSYEQYF,TGTGCCAGCAGTTCCCCGGCGACCCGGACTAGCCCATCCTACGAGCAGTACTTC
TRBJ2-5,-,many,TRBV5-1,CASSPGTRTIPETQYF,TGCGCCAGCAGCCCTGGGACACGGACTATCCCTGAGACCCAGTACTTC
TRBJ2-3,TRBD1,-,TRBV20-1,CSVRPGQGSNF,TGCAGTGTTAGGCCGGGACAGGGGTCAAATTTT
TRBJ2-6,-,many,TRBV2,CASGADSGANVLTF,TGTGCCAGCGGGGCTGACTCTGGGGCCAACGTCCTGACTTTC
TRBJ1-5,-,many,TRBV20-1,CSASLGNQPQHF,TGCAGTGCTAGTTTGGGAAATCAGCCCCAGCATTTT
TRBJ2-6,-,-,TRBV7-3,CASSPLRQVSGANVLTF,TGTGCCAGCAGCCCCCTTAGACAGGTTTCTGGGGCCAACGTCCTGACTTTC
TRBJ2-7,TRBD2,once,TRBV14,CASSRSDSGDEQYF,TGTGCCAGCAGCAGAAGTGACAGCGGGGACGAGCAGTACTTC
TRBJ2-5,TRBD2,many,TRBV18,CASSPSLAEETQYF,TGTGCCAGCTCACCATCGCTAGCGGAAGAGACCCAGTACTTC
TRBJ2-1,TRBD1,-,TRBV6-5,CACSLQGGTSNEQFF,TGTGCCTGCAGTCTACAGGGGGGAACTTCCAATGAGCAGTTCTTC
TRBJ1-1,-,-,TRBV29-1,CSVKANTEAFF,TGCAGCGTAAAGGCGAACACTGAAGCTTTCTTT
TRBJ2-5,TRBD2,-,TRBV7-2,CASSAGEQETQYF,TGTGCCAGCAGTGCGGGGGAACAAGAGACCCAGTACTTC
TRBJ2-5,TRBD1,many,TRBV25-1,CASSDPFQAGQGLQETQYF,TGTGCCAGCAGTGACCCTTTTCAAGCGGGACAGGGCCTCCAAGAGACCCAGTACTTC
TRBJ2-6,-,-,TRBV9,CASSVAGRGAACSGANVLTF,TGTGCCAGCAGCGTAGCAGGTCGAGGGGCAGCGTGCTCTGGGGCCAACGTCCTGACTTTC
TRBJ1-6,-,-,TRBV5-1,CANSLAVKGYSPLHF,TGCGCCAACAGCTTGGCCGTAAAGGGCTATTCACCCCTCCACTTT
TRBJ2-2,-,many,TRBV5-8,CASSDGDGELFF,TGTGCCAGCAGCGATGGTGACGGGGAGCTGTTTTTT
TRBJ2-7,-,-,TRBV28,CASGIQGPYEQYF,TGTGCCAGCGGGATACAGGGCCCCTACGAGCAGTACTTC
TRBJ2-1,TRBD2,many,TRBV7-3,CASSSGLAGANEQFF,TGTGCCAGCAGCTCAGGACTAGCGGGAGCTAATGAGCAGTTCTTC
TRBJ2-3,-,many,TRBV10-3,CAISEAGIIRTDTQYF,TGTGCCATCAGTGAAGCAGGGATTATTAGGACAGATACGCAGTATTTT
TRBJ1-4,-,many,TRBV5-1,CASSLKQGASNEKLFF,TGCGCCAGCAGCCTTAAACAGGGAGCATCTAATGAAAAACTGTTTTTT
TRBJ1-6,-,many,TRBV30,CAWRTTGYQPNALHF,TGTGCCTGGAGAACCACAGGGTATCAGCCTAACGCACTCCACTTT
TRBJ1-6,TRBD1,many,TRBV28,CASRRDRSPLHF,TGTGCCAGCAGGAGGGACAGATCACCCCTCCACTTT
TRBJ1-2,-,many,TRBV2,CASSPRVYGYTF,TGTGCCAGCAGCCCGCGGGTCTATGGCTACACCTTC
TRBJ2-7,-,many,TRBV6-2/TRBV6-3,CASSQGVSEQYF,TGTGCCAGCAGCCAGGGAGTGAGCGAGCAGTACTTC
TRBJ2-7,-,-,TRBV29-1,CSVAGALSYEQYF,TGCAGCGTTGCCGGGGCCTTGTCCTACGAGCAGTACTTC
TRBJ2-1,TRBD2,many,TRBV20-1,CSALTSGEARGEQFF,TGCAGTGCTCTGACTAGCGGAGAAGCCAGAGGTGAGCAGTTCTTC
TRBJ1-5,-,many,TRBV20-1,CSASGTTPEGNQPQHF,TGCAGTGCTAGTGGGACAACCCCTGAGGGCAATCAGCCCCAGCATTTT
TRBJ2-7,TRBD2,many,TRBV29-1,CSVRTSTHEQYF,TGCAGCGTTCGGACTAGCACCCACGAGCAGTACTTC
TRBJ1-6,-,-,TRBV27,CASSLHRPPLLHF,TGTGCCAGCAGTTTACATCGCCCACCTCTCCTCCACTTT
TRBJ2-1,-,many,TRBV7-2,CASSFISGNEQFF,TGTGCCAGCAGCTTTATTTCGGGCAATGAGCAGTTCTTC
TRBJ2-3,-,-,TRBV6-5,CASSHSGGADTQYF,TGTGCCAGCAGTCACTCTGGGGGTGCAGATACGCAGTATTTT
TRBJ1-4,-,-,TRBV10-3,CAISGGTNEKLFF,TGTGCCATCAGTGGGGGGACTAATGAAAAACTGTTTTTT
TRBJ2-7,-,once,TRBV20-1,CSARLHPEQYF,TGCAGTGCTAGATTGCATCCCGAGCAGTACTTC
TRBJ2-3,TRBD2,many,TRBV11-1,CASSSLFSGRATDTQYF,TGTGCCAGCAGCTCCCTATTTAGCGGGAGGGCGACAGATACGCAGTATTTT
TRBJ1-2,-,many,TRBV7-2,CASSPRTVYGYTF,TGTGCCAGCAGCCCTAGGACAGTCTATGGCTACACCTTC
TRBJ1-3,-,many,TRBV5-6,CASSDRISGNTIYF,TGTGCCAGCAGCGACCGAATTTCTGGAAACACCATATATTTT
TRBJ2-3,-,-,TRBV5-4,CASTSGMPLEYTDTQYF,TGTGCCAGCACCTCTGGCATGCCGCTGGAGTACACAGATACGCAGTATTTT
TRBJ1-1,TRBD1,few,TRBV9,CASSLGGGTPNTEAFF,TGTGCCAGCAGCCTGGGAGGGGGCACCCCGAACACTGAAGCTTTCTTT
TRBJ1-2,-,many,TRBV11-1,CASSKTENYGYTF,TGTGCCAGCAGCAAGACAGAGAACTATGGCTACACCTTC
TRBJ2-5,-,many,TRBV12-3/TRBV12-4,CASSGGPGETQYF,TGTGCCAGCAGCGGAGGCCCCGGGGAGACCCAGTACTTC
TRBJ2-2,-,few,TRBV6-1,CASTLLPVGNTGELFF,TGTGCCAGCACCTTACTACCAGTCGGAAACACCGGGGAGCTGTTTTTT